Listed here are 13 T cell receptor beta chains from one sample, sequenced in a study of response to subunit inactivated influenza vaccine. TCRdb passed the RT-PCR reads through MiXCR, listing each CDR3 protein once. The profile shows hundreds of thousands of distinct CDR3 sequences, less than 15% of them singletons. Sequences were derived from PBMCs from blood, sampled around 15 days before vaccination. The receptors come from a man aged 45-65 years who received an inactivated influenza vaccine.

This clonotype was counted a few times. This chain links TRBV6-6 with TRBJ1-1, with 10 bases fitting TRBD1. Germline trimming cut 6 bases from V and 4 bases from J; bases unmatched to any gene: 2. This CDR3 has 13 residues. Germline V gene data show CDR1 as MNHNY and CDR2 as SVGAGI (reference sequence). In nucleotides, the CDR3 is TGTGCCAGCAGATGGACAGGGGGCACTGAAGCTTTCTTT. Translated: CASRWTGGTEAFF.

This clonotype turned up a few times. V is TRBV5-1 and J is TRBJ2-2; 7 nucleotides align to TRBD2. J was trimmed by 4 bases and V by 4 bases; bases with no gene match: 7. CDR3 size: 15 residues. The germline gives CDR1 SGHRS, CDR2 YFSETQ. The CDR3 sequence: CASSGGGARTGELFF. DNA for the CDR3: TGCGCCAGCAGCGGGGGAGGGGCGCGCACCGGGGAGCTGTTTTTT.

This clonotype was detected many times. The J gene is TRBJ1-2, the V gene TRBV12-3 or TRBV12-4, with D perhaps matching TRBD1 (5 bases). V lost 6 bases and J 3 bases, leaving 14 bases between the germline ends. The CDR3 length is 14 residues. CDR3 amino acids: CASSPGGADYGYTF. The CDR3 bases are TGTGCCAGCAGCCCAGGTGGGGCGGACTATGGCTACACCTTC.

This clonotype came up a few times. The chain links TRBV12-3 or TRBV12-4 to TRBJ2-5; possible D gene TRBD2, 6 bases. The V end lost 5 bases, the J end lost 5 bases, and 18 bases lay between the germline ends. The CDR3 has 15 amino acids. The CDR3 DNA reads TGTGCCAGCAGTCGGGGGACCTTAGGAAGGGAGACCCAGTACTTC. It codes for CASSRGTLGRETQYF.

V is TRBV4-2 and J is TRBJ1-2, with unresolved D. V shed 0 bases and J shed 7 bases, with 21 bases lying between them. CDR3 length equals 17 residues. Germline-derived CDR1 and CDR2 are LGHNA and YNFKEQ. DNA of the CDR3: TGTGCCAGCAGCCAAGAGTTGGGGTCAGTGGGTCCCCTTGGCTACACCTTC. It encodes CASSQELGSVGPLGYTF.

V usage is TRBV6-1 and J usage is TRBJ2-2; D not resolved. The germline gives CDR1 MNHNS, CDR2 SASEGT. The V and J ends lost 7 bases and 2 bases respectively, with 20 bases between them. The CDR3 contains 17 residues. In nucleotides, the CDR3 is TGTGCCAGCACCCCGGGTGGTATGGACGGAAACACCGGGGAGCTGTTTTTT. Protein: CASTPGGMDGNTGELFF.

Many counts were recorded for this clonotype. The CDR3 sequence is CASSPDRSKTYEQYF. The CDR3 DNA sequence: TGTGCCAGCAGCCCGGACAGGAGTAAAACCTACGAGCAGTACTTC. The chain uses TRBV11-2 and TRBJ2-7; 7 bases map to TRBD1. Germline V gives CDR1 SGHAT, CDR2 FQNNGV. V lost 5 bases, J lost 2 bases, and 9 bases stayed unmatched. The CDR3 loop spans 15 amino acids.

The chain couples TRBV28 to TRBJ2-7, with a possible D match to TRBD2 (6 bases). Trimming stripped 5 bases from V and 7 bases from J, with 18 bases between. This CDR3 has 14 residues. Germline V gene sequence: CDR1 MDHEN, CDR2 SYDVKM. As DNA, the CDR3 is TGTGCCAGCAGTCCCGGGACTTACCGTCGAGAGCAGTACTTC. Amino acid sequence: CASSPGTYRREQYF.

This clonotype was detected only a few times. J is TRBJ2-7 and V is TRBV21-1; TRBD2 is taken as the D call from the table, unchecked against the DNA. TRBV21-1 is classified as a pseudogene. This CDR3 contains 18 residues. The CDR3 bases are TGTGCCAGCAGCCTTCGTACAGTTCGGGGGGGAATACCCTACGAGCAGTACTTC. Its translation is CASSLRTVRGGIPYEQYF.

The chain is built from TRBV9 and TRBJ2-3; no firm D call. Germline values: CDR1 SGDLS, CDR2 YYNGEE. Between the trimmed V and J ends, which lost 2 bases and 0 bases, there was a span of 4 bases. The CDR3 has 13 residues. As DNA, the CDR3 is TGTGCCAGCAGCGTCATCAGCACAGATACGCAGTATTTT. It translates to CASSVISTDTQYF.

The chain is built from TRBV5-1 and TRBJ2-7, with D unresolved. The CDR3 is 14 amino acids. V was shortened by 4 bases and J by 2 bases, with 13 bases between the two germline ends. Germline assignment: CDR1 SGHRS and CDR2 YFSETQ. DNA for the CDR3: TGCGCCAGCAGCGGCAGCCGGGCGACCTACGAGCAGTACTTC. Protein sequence: CASSGSRATYEQYF. Looking up the rest from reference TRBV5-1 and TRBJ2-7 gives the full variable domain: KAGVTQTPRYLIKTRGQQVTLSCSPISGHRSVSWYQQTPGQGLQFLFEYFSETQRNKGNFPGRFSGRQFSNSRSEMNVSTLELGDSALYLCASSGSRATYEQYFGPGTRLTVT.

This chain connects TRBV6-1 to TRBJ1-5; 9 positions agree with TRBD1. The CDR3 covers 15 residues. With 4 bases clipped from V and 5 bases from J, the junction kept 6 bases outside the gene matches. Germline V gene data show CDR1 as MNHNS and CDR2 as SASEGT. CDR3 DNA: TGTGCCAGCAGTGTGGGGACAGGGAACGATCAGCCCCAGCATTTT. Residues: CASSVGTGNDQPQHF.

The chain has TRBV20-1 and TRBJ2-5; possibly TRBD1 or TRBD2 for D (5 bases each). The CDR3 consists of 12 residues. Trimming removed 3 bases at V and 3 bases at J, with 8 bases between. The V gene's germline CDR1 is DFQATT and CDR2 SNEGSKA (reference sequence). CDR3 DNA: TGCAGTGCTAGGCAGGGAGAAGAGACCCAGTACTTC. It translates to CSARQGEETQYF.